The 15 T cell receptor beta chains reported below all come from one sample, sequenced in a study of blood T cell repertoires in COVID-19. Profiling relied on immunoSEQ multiplex PCR, and the TCRdb table lists in-frame clones only, not all of them. The sample lists 90,000 or so clones, roughly 90% occurring once. Sequences were obtained from peripheral blood. The receptors stem from a man in his 60s with COVID-19, enrolled during active disease.

This chain links TRBV3-1 (or the pseudogene TRBV3-2) with TRBJ1-3, with D possibly matching TRBD1 (5 bases). Looked up from germline, CDR1 is LGHDT and CDR2 is YNNKEL (reference sequence). Trimming cost V 0 bases and J 4 bases, with 10 bases left between them. The CDR3 sequence is 15 residues long. The CDR3 reads CASSQDADNGNTIYF. The CDR3 nucleotides read TGTGCCAGCAGCCAAGACGCGGACAACGGAAACACCATATATTTT.

The DNA of the CDR3 is TGCGCCAGCAGGCGGCAGTTAGGACTGAACAATGAGCAGTTCTTC. It is translated as CASRRQLGLNNEQFF. The chain combines TRBV5-1 with TRBJ2-1; tentative D call: TRBD2 (5 bases). The germline CDR1 and CDR2 sequences are SGHRS and YFSETQ. CDR3 length: 15 residues. V lost 5 bases and J lost 5, with 17 bases in between.

V gene TRBV6-4 combines with J gene TRBJ2-4; 10 nucleotides agree with TRBD1. The CDR3 extends over 14 amino acids. Germline trimming cut 5 bases from V and 5 bases from J; bases unmatched to any gene: 3. The germline V gene has CDR1 MRHNA and CDR2 SNTAGT. CDR3 in DNA: TGTGCCAGCAGTCAAGGGACAGGGGAAAACATTCAGTACTTC. Its translation: CASSQGTGENIQYF.

This clone appeared a single time. The chain is built from TRBV5-4 and TRBJ1-4; perhaps TRBD1 as D (6 bases). The CDR3 covers 14 residues. Germline CDR1 and CDR2: SGHNT and YYREEE (reference sequence). V lost 0 bases to trimming and J lost 8 bases, with 11 bases between them. CDR3 in amino acids: CASSLDRDEEKLFF. In DNA form, the CDR3 reads TGTGCCAGCAGCTTGGACAGGGACGAGGAAAAACTGTTTTTT.

The J gene is TRBJ2-7, the V gene TRBV6-5, with 8 bases fitting TRBD1. The germline gives CDR1 MNHEY, CDR2 SVGAGI. The CDR3 contains 13 residues. V shed 3 bases, J shed 5 bases, and the junction held 3 bases outside the gene matches. Here the CDR3 DNA reads TGTGCCAGCAGTTATGGACAGGGCGACGAGCAGTACTTC. Translated, it gives CASSYGQGDEQYF.

This clone has only a few counts. The V gene is TRBV27, the J gene TRBJ1-1, with 7 bases that match TRBD1. CDR1 and CDR2 from the germline V gene are MNHEY and SMNVEV (reference sequence). The J segment lost 0 bases and the V segment lost 6 bases, leaving 1 base of the junction unmatched. The CDR3 runs 13 residues. CDR3: CASSGTVNTEAFF. The CDR3 DNA reads TGTGCCAGCAGCGGGACAGTGAACACTGAAGCTTTCTTT.

This clone showed up just once. This chain links TRBV6-6 with TRBJ1-2, with TRBD1 identical over 8 bases. The CDR3 extends over 14 amino acids. J was trimmed by 8 bases and V by 2 bases; bases with no gene match: 7. Germline CDR1 is MNHNY and CDR2 is SVGAGI (reference sequence). CDR3 protein: CASSYPPDRGGYTF. The CDR3 DNA sequence: TGTGCCAGCAGTTACCCCCCCGACAGGGGAGGCTACACCTTC.

This clone was observed a handful of times. The J gene is TRBJ2-7, the V gene TRBV5-1; TRBD2 agrees at 7 bases. Germline CDR1 is SGHRS and CDR2 is YFSETQ. Trimming cost V 6 bases and J 1 base; bases outside gene matches: 10. The CDR3 extends over 15 amino acids. The CDR3 protein is CASTPGEGSSYEQYF. DNA of the CDR3: TGCGCCAGCACCCCTGGGGAGGGGTCGTCCTACGAGCAGTACTTC. The whole variable domain, filled in from reference TRBV5-1 and TRBJ2-7, reads KAGVTQTPRYLIKTRGQQVTLSCSPISGHRSVSWYQQTPGQGLQFLFEYFSETQRNKGNFPGRFSGRQFSNSRSEMNVSTLELGDSALYLCASTPGEGSSYEQYFGPGTRLTVT.

The chain uses TRBV10-3 and TRBJ1-1; D possibly corresponds to TRBD1 (5 bases). The CDR3 covers 15 residues. CDR1 and CDR2 (germline): ENHRY, SYGVKD. The germline V and J ends were trimmed by 0 bases and 5 bases, with 13 bases remaining between them. CDR3 region: CAISESTREATEAFF. The CDR3 coding sequence is TGTGCCATCAGTGAGTCGACCAGGGAAGCTACTGAAGCTTTCTTT.

J is TRBJ1-5 and V is TRBV12-3 or TRBV12-4; no reliable D call. Trimming left V 4 bases short and J 6 bases short, with 10 bases between. The CDR3 length is 13 residues. The CDR3 protein is CASSSGVSQPQHF. The CDR3 nucleotides are TGTGCCAGCAGTTCCGGGGTATCTCAGCCCCAGCATTTT.

The V gene is TRBV9, the J gene TRBJ2-2, with D unclear. The CDR3 has 13 amino acids. Trimming removed 3 bases at V and 3 bases at J, with 6 bases between. CDR1 is SGDLS and CDR2 is YYNGEE in the germline V gene. The CDR3, as DNA: TGTGCCAGCAGCGGAAGAGACACCGGGGAGCTGTTTTTT. Translated, it gives CASSGRDTGELFF.

This sequence joins TRBV7-2 and TRBJ1-1; D is perhaps TRBD1 (5 bases). This CDR3 region has 13 residues. The germline V and J ends were trimmed by 4 bases and 3 bases, with 9 bases remaining between them. CDR1 is SGHTA, CDR2 FQGNSA, per germline. The CDR3 DNA follows: TGTGCCAGCAGCTCCTTGACAGACACTGAAGCTTTCTTT. Protein product: CASSSLTDTEAFF.

The table lists this clone with a few counts. The genes are TRBV4-2 and TRBJ1-1; 10 bases map to TRBD1. From germline, CDR1 is LGHNA and CDR2 YNFKEQ. V shed 0 bases and J 5 bases; nucleotides not matched to a gene: 6. The CDR3 extends over 16 amino acids. The CDR3 DNA reads TGTGCCAGCAGCCAAGATTGGGGACAGGGGTTTACTGAAGCTTTCTTT. This translates into CASSQDWGQGFTEAFF.

The chain is built from TRBV7-2 and TRBJ2-3; 7 bases match TRBD1. Germline lookup yields CDR1 SGHTA and CDR2 FQGNSA. The CDR3 totals 15 residues. The V gene end was trimmed by 4 bases and the J gene end by 2 bases; junction bases not matched to a gene: 6. The CDR3 is CASSSQTGNTDTQYF. CDR3 bases: TGTGCCAGCAGCTCACAGACAGGGAACACAGATACGCAGTATTTT.

This sequence joins TRBV6-5 and TRBJ2-2, with 10 bases aligning to TRBD1. The junction had 3 bases not matched to a gene; V was cut back by 4 bases and J by 7 bases. The CDR3 loop spans 14 amino acids. CDR1 MNHEY and CDR2 SVGAGI come from the germline V gene. The CDR3 is CASSSDRGVGELFF. CDR3 in DNA: TGTGCCAGCAGTTCGGACAGGGGGGTCGGGGAGCTGTTTTTT.